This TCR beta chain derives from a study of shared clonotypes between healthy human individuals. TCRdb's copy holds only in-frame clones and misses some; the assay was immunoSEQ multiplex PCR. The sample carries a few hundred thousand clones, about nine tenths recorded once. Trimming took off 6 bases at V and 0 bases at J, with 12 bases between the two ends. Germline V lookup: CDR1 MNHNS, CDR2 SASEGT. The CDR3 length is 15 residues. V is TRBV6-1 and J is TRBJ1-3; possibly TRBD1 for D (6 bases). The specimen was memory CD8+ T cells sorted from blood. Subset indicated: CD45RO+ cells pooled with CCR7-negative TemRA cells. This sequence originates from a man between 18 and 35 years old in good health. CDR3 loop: CASRDSPFSGNTIYF. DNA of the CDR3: TGTGCCAGCAGGGACAGCCCTTTCTCTGGAAACACCATATATTTT.